This TCR beta chain was profiled in a study of shared clonotypes between healthy human individuals. Study results and limitations: Clonotype sharing across donors was expected to vary with sequencing depth.

Germline lookup yields CDR1 SGHTA and CDR2 FQGNSA. V gave up 5 bases and J gave up 4 bases; unmatched junction bases: 9. This CDR3 contains 16 residues. This clone showed up just once. The antigen remains unidentified. The test was conducted at deep level. The genomic DNA of each subset was split evenly across several immunoSEQ plates. Method: immunoSEQ multiplex PCR; TCRdb's copy keeps in-frame clones and lacks some. The table lists 450,000 to 500,000 clones, about 78% of them singletons. The sequence came from a woman between 40 and 55 years old in good health. Some clones in this sample may be carry-over from other donors' samples. The sequenced material came from PBMCs. The rearrangement links TRBV7-2 to TRBJ1-5; TRBD1 agrees at 9 bases. This CDR3 is CASSLTPGQGNQPQHF. The CDR3 nucleotides read TGTGCCAGCAGCCTCACTCCTGGACAGGGGAATCAGCCCCAGCATTTT.